This T cell receptor (beta chain) was recovered during a study of cytomegalovirus exposure and HLA in healthy donors. General study results and limits: Accurate HLA-A and HLA-B prediction from TCR beta sequences was reported for most subjects.

For this clone: As yet, its antigen is unknown.

This CDR3 comprises 14 residues. The V and J ends lost 0 bases and 2 bases respectively, with 6 bases between them. Looked up from germline, CDR1 is SGHTA and CDR2 is FQGTGA. Primers for the PCR totalled 60 Vbeta and 13 Jbeta. As originally analysed: In a later analysis, roughly 10 million of about 80 million unique beta chains occurred in at least two donors. Clones were read by immunoSEQ multiplex PCR, and TCRdb kept only the in-frame ones, dropping some. Clonal size and the V and J genes are those of that table, whereas D and trimming came from the DNA. The profile shows 200,000 to 250,000 clones, less than 80% of them singletons. Likely unrecorded immune exposures existed in these nominally healthy donors.

V gene TRBV7-3 combines with J gene TRBJ2-3, with D unresolved. The sequence was obtained from a girl aged 2 to 9 in good health and CMV-seronegative. The sequenced sample was PBMCs. The CDR3 region is CASSLTAITDTQYF. As DNA, the CDR3 is TGTGCCAGCAGCTTAACGGCCATCACAGATACGCAGTATTTT.